Listed here are 20 T cell receptor beta chains from one sample, sequenced in a study of regulatory T cells in long-lasting Graves disease. Time point in this sample: persistent/refractory GD, antithyroid drugs over 5 years with positive TRAb. From RNA extracted from PBMCs, the TCR library was made. Libraries of TCR beta came from iRepertoire HTBI primers plus Arm-PCR of CDR3 regions. MiXCR, run by TCRdb on the multiplex PCR reads, gives a single entry per CDR3 protein. There are hundreds of thousands of distinct CDR3 sequences in the sample; less than 25% occur only once, and 6.5% to 10% lies in the top ten. The sample here was peripheral blood mononuclear cells (PBMCs), taken when the disease was refractory, from a patient treated with antithyroid drugs. The receptors here all came from a female donor with Graves disease.

This clonotype appeared many times. V gene TRBV28 combines with J gene TRBJ1-3; D is undetermined. The CDR3 sequence is 15 residues long. Germline loops: CDR1 MDHEN, CDR2 SYDVKM. Trimming removed 0 bases from V and 1 base from J, with 7 bases in between. CDR3 region: CASSLWWGSGNTIYF. The CDR3 coding sequence is TGTGCCAGCAGTTTATGGTGGGGATCTGGAAACACCATATATTTT.

The sample holds many counts of this clonotype. The chain is built from TRBV6-2 or TRBV6-3 and TRBJ1-2, with unresolved D. The CDR3 is 17 amino acids. The V end was cut by 0 bases, the J end by 5 bases, with 19 bases between. Germline V gene sequence: CDR1 MNHEY, CDR2 SVGEGT. CDR3 sequence: CASSYSEASLPFYGYTF. The CDR3 DNA reads as TGTGCCAGCAGTTACTCGGAAGCAAGTCTACCTTTTTATGGCTACACCTTC.

This clonotype has ten or more counts. This sequence joins TRBV29-1 and TRBJ2-7; 8 bases fit TRBD1. The germline gives CDR1 SQVTM, CDR2 ANQGSEA. Losses at the gene ends were 4 bases for V and 4 bases for J; bases not matched to a gene: 6. The CDR3 sequence is 13 residues long. As DNA, the CDR3 is TGCAGCGTTGCCCGGGACAGGTCATACGAGCAGTACTTC. It specifies CSVARDRSYEQYF.

The chain has TRBV20-1 and TRBJ2-5, with 7 bases fitting TRBD2. The CDR3 totals 15 residues. V dropped 3 bases and J dropped 0; count of bases not matched to a gene: 7. Germline CDR1 is DFQATT and CDR2 is SNEGSKA (reference sequence). The CDR3 DNA follows: TGCAGTGCTAGTGGGGCAGCGGGATACCAAGAGACCCAGTACTTC. Protein product: CSASGAAGYQETQYF.

This chain links TRBV7-9 with TRBJ1-1; D call uncertain. This CDR3 region has 15 residues. Between the trimmed V and J ends, which lost 11 bases and 0 bases, there was a span of 19 bases. Germline CDR1 SEHNR, CDR2 FQNEAQ (reference sequence). The CDR3 region has the DNA TGTGCCCGATCGAGACGTTCTCAAATGAACACTGAAGCTTTCTTT. Translated: CARSRRSQMNTEAFF.

This clonotype occurred many times. This chain joins TRBV7-9 and TRBJ2-7; D unclear. Germline lookup yields CDR1 SEHNR and CDR2 FQNEAQ (reference sequence). The CDR3 runs 12 residues. Trimming removed 1 base at V and 0 bases at J, with 1 base between. CDR3 in amino acids: CASSLVSYEQYF. DNA for the CDR3: TGTGCCAGCAGCTTAGTCTCCTACGAGCAGTACTTC.

This clonotype was counted at least ten times. The chain links TRBV6-2 or TRBV6-3 to TRBJ2-7, with a tentative D call TRBD2 (5 bases). The CDR3 is made up of 15 amino acids. The ends were cut back, 5 bases at V and 2 bases at J, with 16 bases in the middle. Germline V gives CDR1 MNHEY, CDR2 SVGEGT. The CDR3 coding sequence is TGTGCCAGCAGTGAAGGTAGCTTAGCGCCCTACGAGCAGTACTTC. Translating gives CASSEGSLAPYEQYF.

This clonotype was recorded many times. V gene TRBV2 combines with J gene TRBJ2-5; D call uncertain. The CDR3 is made up of 13 amino acids. Germline V CDR1 and CDR2: SNHLY, FYNNEI. Trimming left V 5 bases short and J 2 bases short, with 9 bases between. The CDR3 DNA is TGTGCCAGCAGTATCGTAATACAAGAGACCCAGTACTTC. It codes for CASSIVIQETQYF. Full variable domain (outside the CDR3, taken from reference TRBV2 and TRBJ2-5): EPEVTQTPSHQVTQMGQEVILRCVPISNHLYFYWYRQILGQKVEFLVSFYNNEISEKSEIFDDQFSVERPDGSNFTLKIRSTKLEDSAMYFCASSIVIQETQYFGPGTRLLVL.

This clonotype was picked up many times. The chain carries TRBV27 and TRBJ2-7, with no clear D. V shed 5 bases and J shed 4 bases, with 12 bases lying between them. The CDR3 has 13 amino acids. The germline CDR1 and CDR2 sequences are MNHEY and SMNVEV (reference sequence). CDR3 nucleotide sequence: TGTGCCAGCAGTCCCCGGATGGGGTACGAGCAGTACTTC. Translation: CASSPRMGYEQYF.

This clonotype has a handful of counts. The V gene is TRBV3-1, the J gene TRBJ2-5; D is undetermined. The CDR3 contains 13 residues. Trimming took 4 bases from V and 5 from J, leaving 11 bases between them. Per germline, CDR1 LGHDT and CDR2 YNNKEL (reference sequence). The CDR3 DNA follows: TGTGCCAGCAGCCCCCTCGTCGGCGAGACCCAGTACTTC. Its translation is CASSPLVGETQYF.

This chain's CDR3 is CASSLPGAREQYF. CDR3 DNA sequence: TGTGCCAGCAGCTTGCCGGGGGCCCGGGAGCAGTACTTC. This chain connects TRBV7-9 to TRBJ2-7, with D perhaps given as TRBD1 or TRBD2 (6 bases each). The CDR3 runs to 13 residues. The V gene lost 3 bases and the J gene lost 7 bases, with 13 bases spanning the gap. Germline loops: CDR1 SEHNR, CDR2 FQNEAQ (reference sequence).

This clonotype appeared many times. This chain uses TRBV28 with TRBJ2-5; 16 positions agree with TRBD2. The length of the CDR3 is 17 residues. The V segment lost 5 bases and the J segment 1 base; nucleotides outside the gene matches: 4. Germline assignment: CDR1 MDHEN and CDR2 SYDVKM. DNA for the CDR3: TGTGCCAGCAGTCCGGGACTAGCGGGAGGGGTCCAAGAGACCCAGTACTTC. Translation: CASSPGLAGGVQETQYF.

This clonotype was detected only a few times. The chain links TRBV30 to TRBJ2-7; a weak D match, TRBD1 (5 bases). This CDR3 region has 12 residues. Germline V gene lookup returns CDR1 GTSNPN and CDR2 SVGIG (reference sequence). Trimming left V 3 bases short and J 9 bases short, with 15 bases between. In DNA form, the CDR3 reads TGTGCCTGGAGCGCCGACAGTACGAGGCAGTACTTC. Protein: CAWSADSTRQYF.

The J gene is TRBJ2-7, the V gene TRBV29-1; D is unresolved. In germline, CDR1 is SQVTM, CDR2 ANQGSEA. The CDR3 is made up of 11 amino acids. The germline V and J ends were trimmed by 7 bases and 3 bases, with 10 bases remaining between them. CDR3 nucleotide sequence: TGCAGCGCCGTCAGAGGCTACGAGCAGTACTTC. This translates into CSAVRGYEQYF.

Ten or more counts support this clonotype. V usage is TRBV3-1 and J usage is TRBJ2-7; tentative D call: TRBD2 (6 bases). With 1 base removed from V and 4 bases from J, the gap between germline ends came to 11 bases. Germline CDR1 is LGHDT and CDR2 is YNNKEL (reference sequence). This CDR3 contains 14 residues. CDR3 nucleotides: TGTGCCAGCAGCCAAGCGGGACTGGCGTACGAGCAGTACTTC. This sequence encodes CASSQAGLAYEQYF.

This clonotype was counted at least ten times. The chain is built from TRBV28 and TRBJ2-7, with D possibly being TRBD1 (6 bases). CDR1 and CDR2 from the germline V gene are MDHEN and SYDVKM. V was pared by 8 bases and J by 1 base, with 18 bases between. CDR3 size: 15 residues. The CDR3 DNA is TGTGCCAGCTCAATGACAGGAGTTAATTCCTACGAGCAGTACTTC. Its protein is CASSMTGVNSYEQYF. The variable domain in full, with the rest retrieved from reference TRBV28 and TRBJ2-7, is DVKVTQSSRYLVKRTGEKVFLECVQDMDHENMFWYRQDPGLGLRLIYFSYDVKMKEKGDIPEGYSVSREKKERFSLILESASTNQTSMYLCASSMTGVNSYEQYFGPGTRLTVT.

This clonotype appeared once. V and J are TRBV20-1 and TRBJ2-7; TRBD1 aligns across 7 bases. The germline CDR1 and CDR2 sequences are DFQATT and SNEGSKA (reference sequence). With 4 bases clipped from V and 9 bases from J, the junction kept 12 bases outside the gene matches. CDR3 size: 13 residues. CDR3 sequence (DNA): TGCAGTGCTAAGACAGGGAGCACCCACGGGCAGTACTTC. Translating gives CSAKTGSTHGQYF.

This sequence joins TRBV20-1 and TRBJ2-2; 12 bases fit TRBD2. The CDR3 contains 19 residues. The J segment lost 4 bases and the V segment lost 3 bases, leaving 15 bases of the junction unmatched. CDR1 is DFQATT, CDR2 SNEGSKA, per germline (reference sequence). CDR3 DNA: TGCAGTGCTAGTTGGCCTAGCGGGAGGGCCCGAGGAGGCACCGGGGAGCTGTTTTTT. Its translation: CSASWPSGRARGGTGELFF.

In regard to this clonotype: A read error may explain this, as a much larger clone is one base away. This chain connects TRBV6-5 to TRBJ2-5; D could derive from TRBD1 or TRBD2 (6 bases each). Trimming cost V 0 bases and J 3 bases, with 14 bases left between them. CDR1 is MNHEY and CDR2 is SVGAGI in the germline V gene. CDR3 length: 16 amino acids. For the CDR3, the DNA is TGTGCCAGCAGTTACTCGACAATGGAGGGGGAAGAGACCCAGTACTTC. It codes for CASSYSTMEGEETQYF.

This clonotype was detected only a few times. The rearrangement links TRBV7-6 to TRBJ2-5; TRBD2 matches at 10 bases. The trim removed 1 base at V and 4 bases at J, leaving 6 bases unmatched. CDR1 is SGHVS and CDR2 is FNYEAQ in the germline V gene. The CDR3 sequence is 16 residues long. CDR3 in DNA: TGTGCCAGCAGCTTAGGAGCGGGAGGGCCGGGAGAGACCCAGTACTTC. Translation: CASSLGAGGPGETQYF.